This entry lists 10 T cell receptor beta chains sequenced from one sample in a study of blood T cell repertoires in COVID-19. Here immunoSEQ multiplex PCR was the method, and the copy in TCRdb shows in-frame clones only, minus some. Of 80,000 to 90,000 clones listed, 82% were seen once; the top ten hold approximately 1.2%. Sequenced: peripheral blood. The receptors derive from a woman aged 80 or over with acute or convalescent COVID-19.

The chain joins TRBV10-3 to TRBJ2-6, with D perhaps matching TRBD1 (6 bases). Trimming cost V 6 bases and J 2 bases, with 14 bases left between them. Per germline, CDR1 ENHRY and CDR2 SYGVKD. The CDR3 covers 16 residues. DNA for the CDR3: TGTGCCATCAGCCCAAGGGGGTCCACTGGGGCCAACGTCCTGACTTTC. The encoded protein is CAISPRGSTGANVLTF.

The sample holds one count of this clone. This sequence joins TRBV6-2 or TRBV6-3 and TRBJ1-5; 7 bases line up with TRBD1. J was trimmed by 2 bases and V by 4 bases; bases with no gene match: 11. The germline CDR1 and CDR2 sequences are MNHEY and SVGEGT. There are 17 residues in the CDR3. CDR3 loop: CASSSVRQGLGNQPQHF. In nucleotides, the CDR3 is TGTGCCAGCAGTTCCGTTCGACAGGGTTTAGGCAATCAGCCCCAGCATTTT.

The chain employs TRBV7-8 and TRBJ2-2, with TRBD2 matching over 8 bases. Germline CDR1 reads SGHVS; CDR2 reads FQNEAQ. Germline trimming cut 7 bases from V and 6 bases from J; bases unmatched to any gene: 10. The CDR3 loop spans 15 amino acids. The CDR3 DNA is TGTGCCAGCACAGGAGCGGGAGCTTGGGCCGGGGAGCTGTTTTTT. Protein sequence: CASTGAGAWAGELFF.

This clone was recorded a few times. The CDR3, as DNA: TGTGCTAGTGGTTTGAGCGGAATCTACGAGCAGTACTTC. The encoded protein is CASGLSGIYEQYF. The chain uses TRBV12-5 and TRBJ2-7; TRBD2 is a possible D gene (5 bases). CDR1 LGHNT and CDR2 FRNRAP come from the germline V gene. This CDR3 region has 13 residues. The V end lost 2 bases, the J end lost 3 bases, and 8 bases lay between the germline ends.

Here the CDR3 reads CASSQRGAGGTEAFF. The CDR3 DNA is TGTGCCAGCAGCCAAAGGGGCGCAGGGGGCACTGAAGCTTTCTTT. The chain employs TRBV3-1 (or the pseudogene TRBV3-2) and TRBJ1-1; TRBD1 matches at 7 bases. V dropped 2 bases and J dropped 4; count of bases not matched to a gene: 7. Germline loops: CDR1 LGHDT, CDR2 YNNKEL (reference sequence). CDR3 length: 15 residues.

The chain combines TRBV15 with TRBJ2-2; 15 bases match TRBD2. The junction had 16 bases not matched to a gene; V was cut back by 5 bases and J by 6 bases. Germline CDR1 is LNHNV and CDR2 is YYDKDF (reference sequence). The CDR3 runs 20 residues. CDR3 region: CATSGGTSGRPSLGAGELFF. DNA of the CDR3: TGTGCCACCAGCGGTGGGACTAGCGGGAGGCCCTCCTTGGGGGCCGGGGAGCTGTTTTTT. Supplemented by reference TRBV15 and TRBJ2-2, the full variable domain reads DAMVIQNPRYQVTQFGKPVTLSCSQTLNHNVMYWYQQKSSQAPKLLFHYYDKDFNNEADTPDNFQSRRPNTSFCFLDIRSPGLGDTAMYLCATSGGTSGRPSLGAGELFFGEGSRLTVL.

V is TRBV25-1 and J is TRBJ2-6; weak D call: TRBD2 (5 bases). CDR1 MGHDK and CDR2 SYGVNS come from the germline V gene. The CDR3 is 16 residues long. V lost 6 bases and J 4 bases, leaving 16 bases between the germline ends. CDR3 residues: CASSRSIGVGANVLTF. The CDR3 bases are TGTGCCAGCAGCCGCTCCATCGGGGTGGGGGCCAACGTCCTGACTTTC.

The chain combines TRBV5-1 with TRBJ2-3, with D possibly being TRBD2 (5 bases). Germline V gives CDR1 SGHRS, CDR2 YFSETQ. The CDR3 is 14 amino acids. The V and J ends lost 2 bases and 1 base respectively, with 8 bases between them. CDR3 nucleotide sequence: TGCGCCAGCAGCTTTTCCGGGGGCACAGATACGCAGTATTTT. It is translated as CASSFSGGTDTQYF. The full variable domain, its missing parts supplied by reference TRBV5-1 and TRBJ2-3, is KAGVTQTPRYLIKTRGQQVTLSCSPISGHRSVSWYQQTPGQGLQFLFEYFSETQRNKGNFPGRFSGRQFSNSRSEMNVSTLELGDSALYLCASSFSGGTDTQYFGPGTRLTVL.

This clone was detected only a few times. CDR3 DNA: TGTGCCAGCAGTTACTCGGCGGGGAGAGGCTACACCTTC. The encoded protein is CASSYSAGRGYTF. The chain recombines TRBV6-5 with TRBJ1-2; D unclear. Germline lookup yields CDR1 MNHEY and CDR2 SVGAGI. CDR3 size: 13 residues. The ends were cut back, 0 bases at V and 8 bases at J, with 10 bases in the middle.

The chain employs TRBV5-1 and TRBJ2-7, with D tentatively TRBD2 (5 bases). This CDR3 contains 13 residues. Per germline, CDR1 SGHRS and CDR2 YFSETQ. Trimming shortened V by 3 bases and J by 0 bases, and 7 bases separated the two germline ends. The CDR3 loop reads CASSSGVSYEQYF. In nucleotides, the CDR3 is TGCGCCAGCAGCTCCGGGGTCTCCTACGAGCAGTACTTC.